The next 9 T cell receptor beta chains were all read from a single sample in a study of CD8+ T cells in alopecia areata. RNA was extracted and reverse transcribed into cDNA as the sequencing template. The method was immunoSEQ multiplex PCR; TCRdb's version includes in-frame clones alone and lacks a portion of them. Of 180,000 or so clones in the sample, 63% were seen once. The input for sequencing was CD4+ T cells sorted from blood, taken at week 0. The origin of the receptors is a human donor with alopecia areata.

This clone was counted between two and nine times. V is TRBV29-1 and J is TRBJ2-5, with TRBD1 identical over 7 bases. Germline CDR1 and CDR2: SQVTM and ANQGSEA. Trimming removed 3 bases from V and 2 bases from J; junction bases left unmatched: 3. CDR3 length: 13 residues. CDR3 protein: CSVDLGQQETQYF. DNA for the CDR3: TGCAGCGTTGACCTGGGACAGCAAGAGACCCAGTACTTC.

V gene TRBV7-2 combines with J gene TRBJ2-2; D ambiguous. CDR3 size: 13 residues. V shed 4 bases and J shed 5 bases, with 8 bases lying between them. Germline CDR1 SGHTA, CDR2 FQGNSA. CDR3 in DNA: TGTGCCAGCAGCTCCGACCTAACCGGGGAGCTGTTTTTT. Protein sequence: CASSSDLTGELFF. Full variable domain (rest looked up from reference TRBV7-2 and TRBJ2-2): GAGVSQSPSNKVTEKGKDVELRCDPISGHTALYWYRQSLGQGLEFLIYFQGNSAPDKSGLPSDRFSAERTGGSVSTLTIQRTQQEDSAVYLCASSSDLTGELFFGEGSRLTVL.

The chain links TRBV18 to TRBJ2-3, with no clear D. Germline lookup yields CDR1 KGHSH and CDR2 LQKENI. The CDR3 has 13 residues. V dropped 2 bases and J dropped 7 bases, with 10 bases sitting between them. In nucleotides, the CDR3 is TGTGCCAGCTCACCATCGTCCACGCATACGCAGTATTTT. Protein: CASSPSSTHTQYF.

Note on this clone: Other DNA sequences in the sample encode the same CDR3. The chain carries TRBV18 and TRBJ1-2, with a weak D call TRBD1 (5 bases). Per germline, CDR1 KGHSH and CDR2 LQKENI. The CDR3 totals 13 residues. The V end was cut by 1 base, the J end by 6 bases, with 9 bases between. The CDR3 coding sequence is TGTGCCAGCTCACCACGGCAGGGTGATGGCTACACCTTC. The encoded protein is CASSPRQGDGYTF.

Comments on this clone: The same CDR3 arises from other DNA sequences in this sample as well. This chain uses TRBV29-1 with TRBJ1-1; the D is unclear. CDR3 length equals 13 residues. Germline V CDR1 and CDR2: SQVTM, ANQGSEA. V lost 4 bases, J lost 0 bases, and 9 bases lay in between. The CDR3 DNA sequence: TGCAGCGTTGCGAGGGAGCTGAACACTGAAGCTTTCTTT. This codes for CSVARELNTEAFF.

The rearrangement uses TRBV29-1 and TRBJ2-7; maybe TRBD2 (7 bases). This CDR3 region has 12 residues. Germline loops: CDR1 SQVTM, CDR2 ANQGSEA. V dropped 6 bases and J dropped 3 bases, with 12 bases sitting between them. CDR3 residues: CSVGEGDYEQYF. Here the CDR3 DNA reads TGCAGCGTGGGGGAGGGGGACTACGAGCAGTACTTC.

The V gene is TRBV2, the J gene TRBJ2-4, with 13 bases identical to TRBD2. The germline gives CDR1 SNHLY, CDR2 FYNNEI. The CDR3 is 15 residues long. Unmatched junction bases numbered 4, after V lost 5 bases and J lost 6 bases. DNA for the CDR3: TGTGCCAGCAGTTCCGGACTAGCGGGGGCAAACATTCAGTACTTC. Translated: CASSSGLAGANIQYF.

The chain has TRBV6-5 and TRBJ1-2, with D perhaps TRBD1 (6 bases). Germline-derived CDR1 and CDR2 are MNHEY and SVGAGI. V shed 4 bases and J shed 3 bases, with 12 bases lying between them. The length of the CDR3 is 14 residues. CDR3 bases: TGTGCCAGCAGTTCTGGGGGGCTGGACTATGGCTACACCTTC. Translating gives CASSSGGLDYGYTF.

This sequence joins TRBV29-1 and TRBJ2-3; 7 bases are shared with TRBD1. Germline trimming cut 2 bases from V and 6 bases from J; bases unmatched to any gene: 8. The CDR3 is 14 amino acids. From germline, CDR1 is SQVTM and CDR2 ANQGSEA. The CDR3 is CSVETGALGDTQYF. The CDR3 nucleotides are TGCAGCGTTGAAACAGGGGCTTTAGGTGATACGCAGTATTTT.